These 24 T cell receptor beta chains came from one sample sequenced in a study of immune evolution from preneoplasia to lung adenocarcinoma. Libraries were prepared by immunoSEQ multiplex PCR; TCRdb keeps only in-frame clonotypes and omits some of them. Here the sample spans around 21,000 clones, roughly 80% being singletons. Material for sequencing was FFPE invasive lung adenocarcinoma tissue. These receptors all come from a person in their sixties or seventies with lung adenocarcinoma.

This rearrangement joins TRBV23-1 to TRBJ2-7; D unresolved. Being an ORF, TRBV23-1 has a function that is uncertain. The CDR3 contains 13 residues. V dropped 4 bases and J dropped 2 bases, with 9 bases sitting between them. CDR3 coding DNA: TGCGCCAGCAGTCCCGGCAGGCCCTACGAGCAGTACTTC. It encodes CASSPGRPYEQYF.

The chain carries TRBV19 and TRBJ2-3, with 12 bases that match TRBD2. The J segment lost 1 base and the V segment lost 9 bases, leaving 5 bases of the junction unmatched. CDR1 is LNHDA and CDR2 is SQIVND in the germline V gene (reference sequence). This CDR3 is 15 amino acids long. The CDR3: CASSRTSGGTDTQYF. CDR3 nucleotides: TGTGCCAGCTCCCGGACTAGCGGGGGCACAGATACGCAGTATTTT. Looking up the rest from reference TRBV19 and TRBJ2-3 gives the full variable domain: DGGITQSPKYLFRKEGQNVTLSCEQNLNHDAMYWYRQDPGQGLRLIYYSQIVNDFQKGDIAEGYSVSREKKESFPLTVTSAQKNPTAFYLCASSRTSGGTDTQYFGPGTRLTVL.

The chain is built from TRBV19 and TRBJ2-7; tentative D call: TRBD2 (6 bases). CDR3 length equals 13 residues. From germline, CDR1 is LNHDA and CDR2 SQIVND (reference sequence). V lost 5 bases, J lost 3 bases, and 11 bases lay in between. The CDR3 DNA sequence: TGTGCCAGTAGTGCAGGAGGGCGCTACGAGCAGTACTTC. This encodes CASSAGGRYEQYF.

The chain has TRBV7-3 and TRBJ2-1; TRBD1 matches 9 bases. Germline V lookup: CDR1 SGHTA, CDR2 FQGTGA. There are 15 residues in the CDR3. Trimming cost V 5 bases and J 6 bases; bases outside gene matches: 8. This CDR3 is CASSPDRGSFNEQFF. CDR3 in DNA: TGTGCCAGCAGCCCAGACAGGGGGAGTTTCAATGAGCAGTTCTTC.

Notes on this clone: The junction does not match germline at one end; this may be a read error. The V and J genes are TRBV5-1 and TRBJ1-4, with 7 bases that match TRBD1. CDR1 is SGHRS, CDR2 YFSETQ, per germline. There are 15 residues in the CDR3. This chain's CDR3 is CANSSLGQSLEKLFF. Here the CDR3 DNA reads TGCGCCAACAGCTCGCTGGGACAGTCGCTTGAAAAACTGTTTTTT.

This clone has just a few counts. The chain recombines TRBV9 with TRBJ1-1; D uncertain. CDR3 length: 15 residues. In germline, CDR1 is SGDLS, CDR2 YYNGEE. Trimming pared 1 base from V and 2 bases from J, leaving 12 bases between. The CDR3 DNA follows: TGTGCCAGCAGCGTATTCTCGGAGTCCAACACTGAAGCTTTCTTT. This codes for CASSVFSESNTEAFF.

CDR3 coding DNA: TGCAGCGTGGGGGTACAAGGTCACCGAGAGACCCAGTACTTC. It is translated as CSVGVQGHRETQYF. The rearrangement joins TRBV29-1 to TRBJ2-5; the D call may be TRBD1 or TRBD2 (5 bases each). V lost 6 bases and J lost 4, with 18 bases in between. Per germline, CDR1 SQVTM and CDR2 ANQGSEA. The CDR3 contains 14 residues.

Only a few counts were recorded for this clone. CDR3 sequence (DNA): TGTGCCAGCAGCTTTCTGGGGACAACCCAAGAGACCCAGTACTTC. It specifies CASSFLGTTQETQYF. The chain links TRBV7-8 to TRBJ2-5, with D possibly matching TRBD1 (6 bases). CDR1 is SGHVS and CDR2 is FQNEAQ in the germline V gene. The CDR3 is 15 amino acids. V lost 3 bases and J lost 1, with 12 bases in between.

This sequence joins TRBV29-1 and TRBJ1-4, with a tentative D call TRBD1 (5 bases). The length of the CDR3 is 13 residues. Germline CDR1 reads SQVTM; CDR2 reads ANQGSEA. Between the trimmed V and J ends, which lost 4 bases and 5 bases, there was a span of 11 bases. CDR3 loop: CSVGGRSNEKLFF. DNA for the CDR3: TGCAGCGTTGGGGGACGTTCCAATGAAAAACTGTTTTTT. Drawing the rest from reference TRBV29-1 and TRBJ1-4, the complete variable domain is SAVISQKPSRDICQRGTSLTIQCQVDSQVTMMFWYRQQPGQSLTLIATANQGSEATYESGFVIDKFPISRPNLTFSTLTVSNMSPEDSSIYLCSVGGRSNEKLFFGSGTQLSVL.

This clone was detected a few times. This chain uses TRBV5-1 with TRBJ2-3; D is unresolved. The CDR3 consists of 13 residues. V was cut by 4 bases and J by 1 base, with 7 bases left in between. Per germline, CDR1 SGHRS and CDR2 YFSETQ. This chain's CDR3 is CASSADGTDTQYF. Written as DNA, the CDR3 is TGCGCCAGCAGCGCCGACGGCACAGATACGCAGTATTTT.

The chain recombines TRBV28 with TRBJ2-1, with D maybe TRBD1 (5 bases). Trimming stripped 3 bases from V and 4 bases from J, with 13 bases between. CDR1 and CDR2 (germline): MDHEN, SYDVKM. The CDR3 runs to 15 residues. CDR3 sequence reads: CASSFDSSAYNEQFF. CDR3 DNA: TGTGCCAGCAGTTTTGACAGTTCCGCTTACAATGAGCAGTTCTTC.

The chain carries TRBV2 and TRBJ2-7; the D call may be TRBD1 or TRBD2 (5 bases each). The V end lost 8 bases, the J end lost 0 bases, and 17 bases lay between the germline ends. CDR3 size: 15 residues. Germline-derived CDR1 and CDR2 are SNHLY and FYNNEI. Here the CDR3 DNA reads TGTGCCAGCTTCGGGGCGGGCCTGAGCTCCTACGAGCAGTACTTC. This gives the protein CASFGAGLSSYEQYF. Based on the CDR3 plus reference TRBV2 and TRBJ2-7, the full variable domain is EPEVTQTPSHQVTQMGQEVILRCVPISNHLYFYWYRQILGQKVEFLVSFYNNEISEKSEIFDDQFSVERPDGSNFTLKIRSTKLEDSAMYFCASFGAGLSSYEQYFGPGTRLTVT.

The rearrangement joins TRBV4-1 to TRBJ2-1; the match to TRBD1 covers 8 bases. V was pared by 3 bases and J by 5 bases, with 9 bases of the junction left unmatched. The CDR3 consists of 16 residues. CDR1 is MGHRA and CDR2 is YSYEKL in the germline V gene. The CDR3 region is CASSQEDREIHNEQFF. The CDR3 DNA reads as TGCGCCAGCAGCCAGGAGGACAGGGAGATACACAATGAGCAGTTCTTC.

J is TRBJ2-7 and V is TRBV6-1; D unresolved. Trimming took off 2 bases at V and 3 bases at J, with 14 bases between the two ends. This CDR3 spans 15 amino acids. CDR1 is MNHNS, CDR2 SASEGT, per germline. The CDR3 DNA reads TGTGCCAGCAGTGAAACGATGGCGGTTTACTACGAGCAGTACTTC. Encoded protein: CASSETMAVYYEQYF.

The chain recombines TRBV5-1 with TRBJ1-4; the match to TRBD1 covers 7 bases. Germline CDR1 SGHRS, CDR2 YFSETQ. Trimming at V came to 4 bases and at J to 7 bases, leaving 10 bases not matched to a gene. The CDR3 length is 15 residues. The DNA for the CDR3 is TGCGCCAGCAGCCCGGACAGGATGGGAAGTGAAAAACTGTTTTTT. The encoded protein is CASSPDRMGSEKLFF.

This chain uses TRBV18 with TRBJ2-7, with TRBD2 identical over 7 bases. Germline V CDR1 and CDR2: KGHSH, LQKENI. The J segment lost 2 bases and the V segment lost 2 bases, leaving 3 bases of the junction unmatched. The CDR3 runs 14 residues. CDR3 sequence: CASSPSAGAYEQYF. The CDR3 region has the DNA TGTGCCAGCTCACCATCGGCGGGGGCCTACGAGCAGTACTTC.

V and J are TRBV5-4 and TRBJ2-1; tentatively, D is TRBD1 (5 bases). In germline, CDR1 is SGHNT, CDR2 YYREEE (reference sequence). V was trimmed by 3 bases and J by 7 bases, leaving 23 bases between them. CDR3 length equals 17 residues. The CDR3 spells CASSSGHGLGFKNEQFF. DNA for the CDR3: TGTGCCAGCAGCTCTGGACACGGCTTGGGCTTTAAAAATGAGCAGTTCTTC.

The rearrangement links TRBV28 to TRBJ2-1, with TRBD2 as a possible D gene (7 bases). The CDR3 has 15 amino acids. Deletions cut 10 bases from V and 7 bases from J, with 23 bases between. Germline loops: CDR1 MDHEN, CDR2 SYDVKM. DNA for the CDR3: TGTGCCACACTAAGGGGGGGGAGTCCTGGGAATGAGCAGTTCTTC. Protein product: CATLRGGSPGNEQFF.

The sample holds a few counts of this clone. One junction end does not reproduce the germline sequence, and a read error may be involved. The V and J genes are TRBV7-7 and TRBJ2-5; D perhaps matches TRBD2 (5 bases). The CDR3 totals 15 residues. Germline-derived CDR1 and CDR2 are SSHAT and FNYEAQ (reference sequence). In DNA form, the CDR3 reads TGTGCTAGCAGCTTAGTTGGTACAGAGGGAGCGACCCAGTACTTC. This translates into CASSLVGTEGATQYF.

The rearrangement links TRBV18 to TRBJ2-1; TRBD2 aligns across 14 bases. CDR1 is KGHSH and CDR2 is LQKENI in the germline V gene. There are 14 residues in the CDR3. V shed 5 bases and J 8 bases; nucleotides not matched to a gene: 2. In nucleotides, the CDR3 is TGTGCCAGCTCAGGGACTAGCGGGAGTGATGAGCAGTTCTTC. This translates into CASSGTSGSDEQFF.

The DNA for the CDR3 is TGTGCCAGTAGTCGAGGACTAGCAGATACGCAGTATTTT. This encodes CASSRGLADTQYF. This chain joins TRBV19 and TRBJ2-3; 7 positions agree with TRBD2. Germline V gene sequence: CDR1 LNHDA, CDR2 SQIVND (reference sequence). V lost 5 bases to trimming and J lost 4 bases; unmatched junction nucleotides: 3. The CDR3 extends over 13 amino acids.

The CDR3 DNA is TGTGCCAGCAGCCTTAGCGCAGCGGGAGGTACAGATACGCAGTATTTT. It codes for CASSLSAAGGTDTQYF. The chain links TRBV28 to TRBJ2-3; 9 bases map to TRBD2. Looked up from germline, CDR1 is MDHEN and CDR2 is SYDVKM. V lost 6 bases, J lost 3 bases, and 10 bases stayed unmatched. CDR3 size: 16 residues.

This clone was seen a handful of times. The chain uses TRBV19 and TRBJ1-5; the D gene is possibly TRBD1 (5 bases). Germline V gene sequence: CDR1 LNHDA, CDR2 SQIVND (reference sequence). This CDR3 is 13 amino acids long. Trimming removed 7 bases at V and 7 bases at J, with 14 bases between. The CDR3 region has the DNA TGTGCCAGTACGGGATCCGGACACCAGCCCCAGCATTTT. Its protein product is CASTGSGHQPQHF.

This clone was counted a single time. The chain uses TRBV6-6 and TRBJ2-7; D uncertain. In germline, CDR1 is MNHNY, CDR2 SVGAGI (reference sequence). The V and J ends lost 7 bases and 2 bases respectively, with 12 bases between them. The CDR3 consists of 13 residues. CDR3 sequence: CASTPAGTYEQYF. The CDR3 nucleotides are TGTGCCAGCACCCCCGCCGGCACCTACGAGCAGTACTTC.